Below, 12 T cell receptor beta chains from the same sample are listed, as sequenced in a study of blood T cells in healthy people across ages. Sample-barcoded 5' priming and a J-beta primer mix drove a second PCR of roughly 6 to 12 cycles. TCRdb ran MiXCR on the 5' RACE reads and lists one entry per CDR3 protein. This table holds about 730,000 distinct CDR3 sequences, roughly 41% found once. What was sequenced was blood. The receptors were sampled from a woman aged 60-70 years in good health.

This clonotype has only a few counts. This sequence joins TRBV3-2 and TRBJ2-5; TRBD1, the D gene given by the table, was not confirmed from the DNA. TRBV3-2 is noted as a pseudogene. The CDR3 spans 10 residues. CDR3 bases: TGTGCCAGCCGGGACGCCGCTGGGTACTTC. This encodes CASRDAAGYF.

The rearrangement uses TRBV5-1 and TRBJ2-1, with a possible D match to TRBD2 (5 bases). V was pared by 0 bases and J by 8 bases, with 24 bases between. The CDR3 totals 18 residues. CDR1 SGHRS and CDR2 YFSETQ come from the germline V gene. CDR3 residues: CASSLELSGRRRGDEQFF. The CDR3 DNA sequence: TGCGCCAGCAGCTTGGAGCTATCGGGCAGGAGGAGAGGTGATGAGCAGTTCTTC.

This clonotype has only one observation. The rearrangement uses TRBV11-2 and TRBJ2-3; possible D gene TRBD2, 5 bases. Deletions cut 5 bases from V and 3 bases from J, with 12 bases between. Germline V gene data show CDR1 as SGHAT and CDR2 as FQNNGV. This CDR3 is 14 amino acids long. CDR3 in DNA: TGTGCCAGCAGCAAAGGGAGTGGGACAGATACGCAGTATTTT. This sequence encodes CASSKGSGTDTQYF.

Points on this clonotype: Compared with germline, one end of the junction differs, possibly owing to a read error. The chain recombines TRBV15 with TRBJ1-5; D not resolved. The CDR3 totals 16 residues. Germline CDR1 is LNHNV and CDR2 is YYDKDF (reference sequence). The CDR3 is CATSRDAGFSNQPLHF. The CDR3 nucleotides are TGTGCCACCAGCAGAGATGCAGGTTTTAGCAATCAGCCCCTGCATTTT.

This chain joins TRBV27 and TRBJ1-1, with D unresolved. Trimming shortened V by 3 bases and J by 5 bases, and 13 bases separated the two germline ends. This CDR3 is 14 amino acids long. The germline V gene has CDR1 MNHEY and CDR2 SMNVEV (reference sequence). Here the CDR3 DNA reads TGTGCCAGCAGTTTTTACGGGCGGAGTACTGAAGCTTTCTTT. It is translated as CASSFYGRSTEAFF.

In its sample, this clonotype was seen a few times. CDR3 in amino acids: CSAPKVTTNTEAFF. Written as DNA, the CDR3 is TGCAGTGCTCCTAAGGTGACAACGAACACTGAAGCTTTCTTT. This chain connects TRBV20-1 to TRBJ1-1; D call uncertain. This CDR3 spans 14 amino acids. V was cut by 5 bases and J by 1 base, with 14 bases left in between. Germline V gene sequence: CDR1 DFQATT, CDR2 SNEGSKA (reference sequence).

The chain recombines TRBV6-1 with TRBJ2-2; either TRBD1 or TRBD2 may fit D (5 bases each). In germline, CDR1 is MNHNS, CDR2 SASEGT. The V and J ends lost 4 bases and 6 bases respectively, with 21 bases between them. This CDR3 is built from 17 residues. The CDR3 nucleotides read TGTGCCAGCAGTGGATCCGGGACCTTGTCTAAGGCCGGGGAGCTGTTTTTT. Protein: CASSGSGTLSKAGELFF.

The CDR3 loop is CASSTAGGPFQETQYF. DNA of the CDR3: TGTGCCAGCAGCACGGCGGGGGGGCCCTTCCAAGAGACCCAGTACTTC. This chain uses TRBV7-9 with TRBJ2-5; 9 nucleotides match TRBD2. CDR1 and CDR2 (germline): SEHNR, FQNEAQ (reference sequence). V shed 5 bases, J shed 1 base, and the junction held 8 bases outside the gene matches. CDR3 length: 16 residues.

This chain links TRBV27 with TRBJ2-1; 12 positions agree with TRBD2. Germline loops: CDR1 MNHEY, CDR2 SMNVEV (reference sequence). V shed 6 bases and J 4 bases; nucleotides not matched to a gene: 7. This CDR3 spans 16 amino acids. CDR3: CASSREGLAGYNEQFF. The DNA for the CDR3 is TGTGCCAGCAGCAGAGAGGGACTAGCGGGTTACAATGAGCAGTTCTTC.

This chain links TRBV20-1 with TRBJ1-3; 7 nucleotides line up with TRBD1. The CDR3 has 15 amino acids. V shed 6 bases, J shed 9 bases, and the junction held 17 bases outside the gene matches. Per the germline V gene, CDR1 is DFQATT and CDR2 is SNEGSKA (reference sequence). DNA for the CDR3: TGCAGTGCCCCGCGGGACAGCGGCTCTGGGAGCACCATATATTTT. As protein: CSAPRDSGSGSTIYF.

This clonotype came up a few times. The V gene is TRBV29-1, the J gene TRBJ1-1, with D possibly TRBD1 on 6 matching bases. The germline V gene encodes CDR1 SQVTM and CDR2 ANQGSEA. V was pared by 4 bases and J by 4 bases, with 10 bases between. The CDR3 is 12 residues long. The CDR3 nucleotides are TGCAGCGTTGCAGGGGTACGCACTGAAGCTTTCTTT. Translated: CSVAGVRTEAFF.

The V gene is TRBV20-1, the J gene TRBJ2-7, with D possibly TRBD2 on 6 matching bases. Trimming removed 6 bases at V and 5 bases at J, with 20 bases between. CDR1 and CDR2 (germline): DFQATT, SNEGSKA (reference sequence). This CDR3 is built from 14 residues. The CDR3 spells CSALRGLLAHEQYF. The CDR3 DNA reads TGCAGTGCCCTGCGGGGTCTACTGGCCCACGAGCAGTACTTC.